This paragraph covers one T cell receptor (beta chain) sequence. The source of the sample is a study of blood T cell repertoires in COVID-19. Across the whole study: Both acute and convalescent COVID-19 samples were obtained from the United States, Italy and Spain. PBMCs, B-cell-depleted T cells, or T cells were the source of the cDNA or gDNA that made up the material.

Per the original methods: Nucleated cell counts were estimated from reference gene primer amplification. TCRdb's table, derived via immunoSEQ multiplex PCR, lists solely in-frame clones and lacks some. V and J calls and clone size are as listed in that table; D and trimming were resolved from the DNA. Among about 120,000 clones listed, around 86% were seen once. Deletions cut 0 bases from V and 3 bases from J, with 12 bases between. Germline CDR1 SGHNT, CDR2 YYREEE (reference sequence). The CDR3 contains 15 residues. The sample taken for sequencing was peripheral blood. The origin of this receptor is a man aged 35 to 55 with acute or convalescent COVID-19. J is TRBJ1-2 and V is TRBV5-4; weak D call: TRBD1 (5 bases). The CDR3 nucleotides read TGTGCCAGCAGCTTGGTTAGGGGAGGGCACTATGGCTACACCTTC. It is translated as CASSLVRGGHYGYTF.